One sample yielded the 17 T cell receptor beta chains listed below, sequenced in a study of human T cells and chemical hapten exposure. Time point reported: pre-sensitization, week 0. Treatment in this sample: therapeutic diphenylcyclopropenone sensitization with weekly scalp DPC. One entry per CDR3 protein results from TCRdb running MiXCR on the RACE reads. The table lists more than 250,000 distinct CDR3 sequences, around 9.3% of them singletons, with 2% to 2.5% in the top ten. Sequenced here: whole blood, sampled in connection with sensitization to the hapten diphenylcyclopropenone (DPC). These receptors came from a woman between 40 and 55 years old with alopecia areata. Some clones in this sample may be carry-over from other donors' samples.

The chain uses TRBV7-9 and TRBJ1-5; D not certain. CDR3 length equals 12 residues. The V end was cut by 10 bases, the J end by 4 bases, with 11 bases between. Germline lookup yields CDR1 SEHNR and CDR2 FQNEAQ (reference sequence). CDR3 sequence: CATPARNQPQHF. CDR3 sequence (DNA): TGTGCCACCCCAGCCAGGAATCAGCCCCAGCATTTT.

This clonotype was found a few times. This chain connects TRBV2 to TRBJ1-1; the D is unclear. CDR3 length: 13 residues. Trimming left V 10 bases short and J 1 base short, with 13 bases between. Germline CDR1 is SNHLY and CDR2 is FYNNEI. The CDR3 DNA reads TGTGCCATATTGACATCTGGGAACACTGAAGCTTTCTTT. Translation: CAILTSGNTEAFF.

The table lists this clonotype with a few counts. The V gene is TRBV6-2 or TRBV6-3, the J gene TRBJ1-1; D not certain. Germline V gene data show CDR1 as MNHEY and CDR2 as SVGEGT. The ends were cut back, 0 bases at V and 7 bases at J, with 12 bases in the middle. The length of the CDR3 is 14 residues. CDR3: CASSYSQRRGEAFF. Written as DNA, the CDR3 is TGTGCCAGCAGTTACTCGCAGAGAAGAGGTGAAGCTTTCTTT.

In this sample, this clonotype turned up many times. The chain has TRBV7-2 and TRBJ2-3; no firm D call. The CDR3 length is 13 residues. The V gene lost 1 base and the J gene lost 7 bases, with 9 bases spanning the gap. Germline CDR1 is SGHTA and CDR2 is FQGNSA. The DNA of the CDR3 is TGTGCCAGCAGCTTAGAAGGAAAATATACGCAGTATTTT. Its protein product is CASSLEGKYTQYF.

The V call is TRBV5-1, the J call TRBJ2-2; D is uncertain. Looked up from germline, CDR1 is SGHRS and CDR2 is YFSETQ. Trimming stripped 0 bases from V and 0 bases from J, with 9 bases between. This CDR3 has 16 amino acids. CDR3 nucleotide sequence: TGCGCCAGCAGCTTGGTGATAGCTTCGAACACCGGGGAGCTGTTTTTT. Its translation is CASSLVIASNTGELFF. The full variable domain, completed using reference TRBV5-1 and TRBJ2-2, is KAGVTQTPRYLIKTRGQQVTLSCSPISGHRSVSWYQQTPGQGLQFLFEYFSETQRNKGNFPGRFSGRQFSNSRSEMNVSTLELGDSALYLCASSLVIASNTGELFFGEGSRLTVL.

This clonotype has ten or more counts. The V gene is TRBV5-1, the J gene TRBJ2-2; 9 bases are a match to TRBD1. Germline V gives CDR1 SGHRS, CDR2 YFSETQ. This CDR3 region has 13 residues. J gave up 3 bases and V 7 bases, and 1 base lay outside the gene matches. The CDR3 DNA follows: TGCGCCAGCCGGACAGGGGACACCGGGGAGCTGTTTTTT. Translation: CASRTGDTGELFF. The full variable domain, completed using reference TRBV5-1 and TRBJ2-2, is KAGVTQTPRYLIKTRGQQVTLSCSPISGHRSVSWYQQTPGQGLQFLFEYFSETQRNKGNFPGRFSGRQFSNSRSEMNVSTLELGDSALYLCASRTGDTGELFFGEGSRLTVL.

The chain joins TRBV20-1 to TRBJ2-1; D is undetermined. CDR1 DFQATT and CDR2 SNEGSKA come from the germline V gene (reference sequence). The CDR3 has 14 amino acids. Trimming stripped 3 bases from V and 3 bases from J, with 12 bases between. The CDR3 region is CSASSSQVYNEQFF. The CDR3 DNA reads TGCAGTGCTAGCAGCTCCCAGGTCTACAATGAGCAGTTCTTC.

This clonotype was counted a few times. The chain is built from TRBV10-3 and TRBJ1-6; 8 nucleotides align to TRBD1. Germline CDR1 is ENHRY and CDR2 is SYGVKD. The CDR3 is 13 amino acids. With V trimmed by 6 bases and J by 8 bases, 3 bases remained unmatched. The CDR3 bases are TGTGCCATCAGCGGACAGGGCGATTCACCCCTCCACTTT. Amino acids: CAISGQGDSPLHF.

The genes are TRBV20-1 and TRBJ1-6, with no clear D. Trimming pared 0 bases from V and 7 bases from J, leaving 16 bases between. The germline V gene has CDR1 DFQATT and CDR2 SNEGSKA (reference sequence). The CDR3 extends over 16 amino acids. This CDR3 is CSARDLKRSRNSPLHF. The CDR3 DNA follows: TGCAGTGCTAGAGATCTCAAGCGTAGCCGCAATTCACCCCTCCACTTT.

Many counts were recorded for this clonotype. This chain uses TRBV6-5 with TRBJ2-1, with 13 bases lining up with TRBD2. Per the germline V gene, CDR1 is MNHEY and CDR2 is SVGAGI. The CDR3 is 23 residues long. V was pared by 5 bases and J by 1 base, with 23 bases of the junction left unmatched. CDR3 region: CASSTLKWGRTGTSGKSYNEQFF. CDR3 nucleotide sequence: TGTGCCAGCAGTACACTAAAATGGGGCCGAACCGGGACTAGCGGGAAATCCTACAATGAGCAGTTCTTC.

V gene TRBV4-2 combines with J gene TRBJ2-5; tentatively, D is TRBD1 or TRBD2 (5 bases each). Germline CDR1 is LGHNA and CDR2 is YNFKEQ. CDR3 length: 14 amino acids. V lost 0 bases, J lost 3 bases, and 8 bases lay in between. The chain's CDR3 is CASSQDLGEETQYF. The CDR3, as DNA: TGTGCCAGCAGCCAAGATCTGGGGGAAGAGACCCAGTACTTC.

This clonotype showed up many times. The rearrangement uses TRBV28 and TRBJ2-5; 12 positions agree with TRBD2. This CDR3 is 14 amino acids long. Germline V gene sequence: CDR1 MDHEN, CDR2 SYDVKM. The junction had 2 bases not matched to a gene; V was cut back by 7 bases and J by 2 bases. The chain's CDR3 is CASILAGGQETQYF. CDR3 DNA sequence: TGTGCCAGCATTCTAGCGGGAGGGCAAGAGACCCAGTACTTC. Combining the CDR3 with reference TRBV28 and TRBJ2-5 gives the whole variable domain DVKVTQSSRYLVKRTGEKVFLECVQDMDHENMFWYRQDPGLGLRLIYFSYDVKMKEKGDIPEGYSVSREKKERFSLILESASTNQTSMYLCASILAGGQETQYFGPGTRLLVL.

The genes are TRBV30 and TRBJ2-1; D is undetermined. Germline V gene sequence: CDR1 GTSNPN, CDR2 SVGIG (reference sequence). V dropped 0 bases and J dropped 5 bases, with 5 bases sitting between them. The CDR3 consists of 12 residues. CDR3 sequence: CAWSVSHNEQFF. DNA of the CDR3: TGTGCCTGGAGTGTATCCCACAATGAGCAGTTCTTC.

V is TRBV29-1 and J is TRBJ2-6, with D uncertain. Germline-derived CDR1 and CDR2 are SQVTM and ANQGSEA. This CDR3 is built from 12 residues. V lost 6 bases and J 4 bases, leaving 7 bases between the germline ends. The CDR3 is CSVTEGANVLTF. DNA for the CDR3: TGCAGCGTCACTGAGGGGGCCAACGTCCTGACTTTC.

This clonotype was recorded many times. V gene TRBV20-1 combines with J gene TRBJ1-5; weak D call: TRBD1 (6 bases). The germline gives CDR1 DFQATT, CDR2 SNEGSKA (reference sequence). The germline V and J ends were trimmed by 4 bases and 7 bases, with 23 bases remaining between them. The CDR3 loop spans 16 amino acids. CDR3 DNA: TGCAGTGCTATAGGGCAGGGGAGGCTCGGGGGGCAGCCCCAGCATTTT. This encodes CSAIGQGRLGGQPQHF.

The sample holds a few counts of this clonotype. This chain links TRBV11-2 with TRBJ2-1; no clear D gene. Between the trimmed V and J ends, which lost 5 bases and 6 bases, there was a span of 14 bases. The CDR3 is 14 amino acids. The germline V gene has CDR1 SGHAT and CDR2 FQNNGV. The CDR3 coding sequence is TGTGCCAGCAGCCTCCGGGTTGAAGGCAATGAGCAGTTCTTC. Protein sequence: CASSLRVEGNEQFF. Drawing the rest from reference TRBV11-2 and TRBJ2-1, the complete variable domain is EAGVAQSPRYKIIEKRQSVAFWCNPISGHATLYWYQQILGQGPKLLIQFQNNGVVDDSQLPKDRFSAERLKGVDSTLKIQPAKLEDSAVYLCASSLRVEGNEQFFGPGTRLTVL.

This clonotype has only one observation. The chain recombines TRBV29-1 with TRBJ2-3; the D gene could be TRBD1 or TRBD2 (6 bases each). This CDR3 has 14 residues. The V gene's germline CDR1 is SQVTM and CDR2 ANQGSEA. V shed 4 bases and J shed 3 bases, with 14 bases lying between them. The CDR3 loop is CSVVGGFGTDTQYF. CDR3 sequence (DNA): TGCAGCGTTGTCGGGGGCTTTGGGACAGATACGCAGTATTTT.